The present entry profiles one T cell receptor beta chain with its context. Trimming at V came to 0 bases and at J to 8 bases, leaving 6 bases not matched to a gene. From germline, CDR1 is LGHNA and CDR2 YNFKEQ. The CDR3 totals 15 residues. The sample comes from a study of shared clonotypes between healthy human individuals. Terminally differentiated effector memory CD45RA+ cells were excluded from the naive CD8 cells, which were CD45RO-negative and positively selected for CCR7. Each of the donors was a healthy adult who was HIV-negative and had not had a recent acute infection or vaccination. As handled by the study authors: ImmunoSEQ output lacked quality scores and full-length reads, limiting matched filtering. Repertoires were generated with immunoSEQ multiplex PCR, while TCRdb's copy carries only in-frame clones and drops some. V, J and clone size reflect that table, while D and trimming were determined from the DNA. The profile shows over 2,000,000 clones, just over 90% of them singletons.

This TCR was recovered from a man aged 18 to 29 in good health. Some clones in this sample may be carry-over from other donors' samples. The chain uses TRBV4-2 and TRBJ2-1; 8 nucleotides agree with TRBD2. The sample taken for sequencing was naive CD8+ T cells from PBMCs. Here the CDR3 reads CASSQDRTSGYEQFF. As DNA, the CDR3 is TGTGCCAGCAGCCAAGATAGAACTAGCGGTTATGAGCAGTTCTTC.